These T cell receptor beta chains were read from a single sample in a study of T cell responses to AZD1222 COVID-19 vaccine. Repertoires were generated with immunoSEQ multiplex PCR, while TCRdb's copy carries only in-frame clones and drops some. In the table there are roughly 45,000 clones, approximately 88% of which are singletons. Sequencing used peripheral blood, obtained 28 days after the second AZD1222 dose. These receptor sequences come from an adult who received the AZD1222 COVID-19 vaccine. CDR3s leave out the opening cysteine and the closing phenylalanine or tryptophan.

CDR3 protein,J gene,V gene
ASSWDIQNTGELF,TRBJ2-2,TRBV6-5
ASSLIEGPDQPQH,TRBJ1-5,TRBV27
ASSPRGRGNEQF,TRBJ2-1,TRBV11-1
ASSPRNGDTGELF,TRBJ2-2,TRBV18
ASSEVLDTQY,TRBJ2-3,TRBV6-1
ASSLRSGGVETQY,TRBJ2-5,TRBV5-4
ASSQEPQGNMNTEAF,TRBJ1-1,TRBV4-1
ASSLGRDQSGGGYEQY,TRBJ2-7,TRBV5-1
ASSFNSDTGNTIY,TRBJ1-3,TRBV11-2
ASSLEGRQETQY,TRBJ2-5,TRBV27
ASGRGLGSYEQY,TRBJ2-7,TRBV27
ASSTTVYGYT,TRBJ1-2,TRBV28
ASSLLAGGITDTQY,TRBJ2-3,TRBV27
ATSRGRTTTNEKLF,TRBJ1-4,TRBV15
ATSRGGSNQPQH,TRBJ1-5,TRBV15